Below, 5 T cell receptor beta chains from the same sample are listed, as sequenced in a study of identical twins. One entry per CDR3 protein results from TCRdb running MiXCR on the 5' RACE reads. In the table there are 400,000 to 550,000 distinct CDR3 sequences, roughly an eighth of which are singletons. These records were also assigned to another study, of yellow fever vaccine responses in identical twins.

Specimen: CD4+ T cells sorted from blood. Receptors were obtained from a woman between 18 and 29 years old in good health.

This clonotype came up a few times. V usage is TRBV6-1 and J usage is TRBJ2-7; D assignment may be TRBD1 or TRBD2 (5 bases each). CDR1 is MNHNS, CDR2 SASEGT, per germline. This CDR3 is 13 amino acids long. The germline V and J ends were trimmed by 4 bases and 2 bases, with 9 bases remaining between them. The CDR3 nucleotides read TGTGCCAGCAGTGGGGGGTCCACCTACGAGCAGTACTTC. Its protein product is CASSGGSTYEQYF.

This clonotype has more than one count but fewer than ten. The chain links TRBV6-5 to TRBJ2-1, with D maybe TRBD1 (6 bases). The ends were cut back, 0 bases at V and 7 bases at J, with 19 bases in the middle. The CDR3 sequence is 17 residues long. Germline V gene sequence: CDR1 MNHEY, CDR2 SVGAGI. The CDR3, as DNA: TGTGCCAGCAGTTACTCAACCCAGGGGCTAGCTGTGAATGAGCAGTTCTTC. This sequence encodes CASSYSTQGLAVNEQFF.

CDR3 in DNA: TGTGCCAGCAGTTTAGTATCTACGGGACTAGCATTTTTGAAGTCCCAGTACTTC. Translation gives CASSLVSTGLAFLKSQYF. This chain uses TRBV6-5 with TRBJ2-5; 9 positions agree with TRBD2. Germline loops: CDR1 MNHEY, CDR2 SVGAGI. This CDR3 contains 18 residues. V lost 4 bases and J lost 9; bases outside the gene matches: 21.

V usage is TRBV28 and J usage is TRBJ1-4; D gene uncertain. The length of the CDR3 is 14 residues. Germline lookup yields CDR1 MDHEN and CDR2 SYDVKM. The germline V and J ends were trimmed by 1 base and 2 bases, with 5 bases remaining between them. CDR3 in amino acids: CASSLLGTNEKLFF. The CDR3 DNA sequence: TGTGCCAGCAGTTTATTGGGGACTAATGAAAAACTGTTTTTT.

The V gene is TRBV9, the J gene TRBJ2-1; 14 bases map to TRBD2. The junction had 4 bases not matched to a gene; V was cut back by 4 bases and J by 1 base. Germline V gene data show CDR1 as SGDLS and CDR2 as YYNGEE. The CDR3 is 17 amino acids. The CDR3 is CASSSWTSGGSYNEQFF. The CDR3 DNA reads TGTGCCAGCAGCTCCTGGACTAGCGGGGGGTCCTACAATGAGCAGTTCTTC.